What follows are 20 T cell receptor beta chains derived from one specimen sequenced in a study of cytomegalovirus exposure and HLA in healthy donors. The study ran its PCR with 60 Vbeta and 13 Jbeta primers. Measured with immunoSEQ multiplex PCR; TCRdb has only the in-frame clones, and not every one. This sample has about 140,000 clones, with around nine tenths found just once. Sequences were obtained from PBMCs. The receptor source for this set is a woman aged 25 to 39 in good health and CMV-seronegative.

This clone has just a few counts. This chain's CDR3 is CASSVAGETDTQYF. The CDR3 DNA follows: TGTGCCAGCAGCGTAGCGGGGGAGACAGATACGCAGTATTTT. V gene TRBV9 combines with J gene TRBJ2-3; perhaps TRBD2 as D (6 bases). From germline, CDR1 is SGDLS and CDR2 YYNGEE. V dropped 0 bases and J dropped 3 bases, with 8 bases sitting between them. The CDR3 has 14 residues.

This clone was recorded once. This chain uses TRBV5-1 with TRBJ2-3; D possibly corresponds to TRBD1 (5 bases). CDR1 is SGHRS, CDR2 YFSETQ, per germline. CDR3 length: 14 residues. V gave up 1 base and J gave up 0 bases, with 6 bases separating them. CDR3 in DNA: TGCGCCAGCAGCTTGCAGGGAAGCACAGATACGCAGTATTTT. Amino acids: CASSLQGSTDTQYF.

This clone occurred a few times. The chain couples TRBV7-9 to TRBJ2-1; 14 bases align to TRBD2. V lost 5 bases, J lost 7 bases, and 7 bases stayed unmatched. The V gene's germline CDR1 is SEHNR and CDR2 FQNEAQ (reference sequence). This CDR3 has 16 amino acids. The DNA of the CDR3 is TGTGCCAGCAGCCTCCGACTAGCGGGAGGGCGGAATGAGCAGTTCTTC. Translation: CASSLRLAGGRNEQFF.

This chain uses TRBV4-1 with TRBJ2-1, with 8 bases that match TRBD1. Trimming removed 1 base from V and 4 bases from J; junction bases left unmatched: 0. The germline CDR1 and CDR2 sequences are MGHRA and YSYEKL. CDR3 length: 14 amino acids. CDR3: CASSQGQGYNEQFF. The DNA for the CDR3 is TGCGCCAGCAGCCAAGGACAGGGGTACAATGAGCAGTTCTTC.

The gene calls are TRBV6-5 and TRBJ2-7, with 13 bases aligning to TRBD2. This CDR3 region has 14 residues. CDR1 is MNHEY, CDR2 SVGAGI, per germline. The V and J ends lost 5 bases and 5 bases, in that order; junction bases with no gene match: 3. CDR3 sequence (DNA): TGTGCCAGCAGTCTTGGACTAGCGGGGGACGAGCAGTACTTC. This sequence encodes CASSLGLAGDEQYF.

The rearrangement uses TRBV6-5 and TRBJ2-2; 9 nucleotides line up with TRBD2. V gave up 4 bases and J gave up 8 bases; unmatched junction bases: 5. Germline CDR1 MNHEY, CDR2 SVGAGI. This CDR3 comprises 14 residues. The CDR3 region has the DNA TGTGCCAGCAGTTTAGGGCTAGCGGGAGGGGAGCTGTTTTTT. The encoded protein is CASSLGLAGGELFF.

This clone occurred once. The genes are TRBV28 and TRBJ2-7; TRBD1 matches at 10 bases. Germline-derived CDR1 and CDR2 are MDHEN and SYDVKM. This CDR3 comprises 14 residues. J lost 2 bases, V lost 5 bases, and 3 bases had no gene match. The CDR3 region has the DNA TGTGCCAGCAGTCCGGACAGGGGGACCTACGAGCAGTACTTC. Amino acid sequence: CASSPDRGTYEQYF.

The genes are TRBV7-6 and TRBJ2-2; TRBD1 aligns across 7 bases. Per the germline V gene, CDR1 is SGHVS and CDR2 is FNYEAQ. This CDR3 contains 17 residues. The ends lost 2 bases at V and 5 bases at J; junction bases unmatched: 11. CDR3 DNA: TGTGCCAGCAGCTTACGACAGGGTGTGATGGGGACCGGGGAGCTGTTTTTT. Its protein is CASSLRQGVMGTGELFF.

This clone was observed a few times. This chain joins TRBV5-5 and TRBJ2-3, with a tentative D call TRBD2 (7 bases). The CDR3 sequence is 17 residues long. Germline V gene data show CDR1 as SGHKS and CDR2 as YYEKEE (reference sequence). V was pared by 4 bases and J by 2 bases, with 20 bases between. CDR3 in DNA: TGTGCCAGCAGCGCTAGGGGGGGTAGCGGACCCACAGATACGCAGTATTTT. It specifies CASSARGGSGPTDTQYF.

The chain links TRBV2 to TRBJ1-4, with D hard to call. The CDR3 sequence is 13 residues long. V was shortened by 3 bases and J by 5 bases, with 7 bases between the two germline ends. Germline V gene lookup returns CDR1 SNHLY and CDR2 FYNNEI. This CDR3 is CASSDAANEKLFF. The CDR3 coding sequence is TGTGCCAGCAGTGATGCAGCGAATGAAAAACTGTTTTTT.

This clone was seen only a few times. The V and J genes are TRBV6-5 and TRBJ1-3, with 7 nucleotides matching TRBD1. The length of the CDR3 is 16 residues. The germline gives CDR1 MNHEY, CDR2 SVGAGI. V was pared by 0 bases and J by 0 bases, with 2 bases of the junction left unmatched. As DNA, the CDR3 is TGTGCCAGCAGTTACTCGAACAGGGGCTCTGGAAACACCATATATTTT. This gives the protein CASSYSNRGSGNTIYF.

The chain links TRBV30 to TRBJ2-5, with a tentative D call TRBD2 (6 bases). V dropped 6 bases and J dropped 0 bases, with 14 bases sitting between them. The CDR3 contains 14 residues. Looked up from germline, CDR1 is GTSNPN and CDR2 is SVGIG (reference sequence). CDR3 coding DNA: TGTGCCTGCGGAGGGTCGCGGTACCAAGAGACCCAGTACTTC. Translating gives CACGGSRYQETQYF.

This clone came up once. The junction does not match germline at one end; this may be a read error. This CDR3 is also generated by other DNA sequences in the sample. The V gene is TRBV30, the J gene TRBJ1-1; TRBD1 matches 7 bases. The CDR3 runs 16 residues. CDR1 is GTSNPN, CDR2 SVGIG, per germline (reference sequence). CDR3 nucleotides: TGTGCCTGGAGACCTTTAAAGACAGGGATGAATACTGAAGCTTTCTTT. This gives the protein CAWRPLKTGMNTEAFF.

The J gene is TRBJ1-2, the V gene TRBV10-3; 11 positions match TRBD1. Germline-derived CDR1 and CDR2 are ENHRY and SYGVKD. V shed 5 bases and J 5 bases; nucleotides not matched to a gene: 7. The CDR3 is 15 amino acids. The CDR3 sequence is CAISPLDRGQYGYTF. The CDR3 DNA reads TGTGCCATCAGTCCCCTGGACAGGGGGCAATATGGCTACACCTTC.

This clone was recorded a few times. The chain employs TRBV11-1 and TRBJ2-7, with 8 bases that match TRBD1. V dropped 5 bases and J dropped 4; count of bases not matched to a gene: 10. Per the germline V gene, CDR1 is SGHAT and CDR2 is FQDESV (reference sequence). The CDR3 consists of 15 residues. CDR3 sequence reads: CASSLAQQGGYEQYF. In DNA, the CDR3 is TGTGCCAGCAGCCTCGCTCAACAGGGGGGTTACGAGCAGTACTTC. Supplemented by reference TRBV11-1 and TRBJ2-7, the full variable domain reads EAEVAQSPRYKITEKSQAVAFWCDPISGHATLYWYRQILGQGPELLVQFQDESVVDDSQLPKDRFSAERLKGVDSTLKIQPAELGDSAMYLCASSLAQQGGYEQYFGPGTRLTVT.

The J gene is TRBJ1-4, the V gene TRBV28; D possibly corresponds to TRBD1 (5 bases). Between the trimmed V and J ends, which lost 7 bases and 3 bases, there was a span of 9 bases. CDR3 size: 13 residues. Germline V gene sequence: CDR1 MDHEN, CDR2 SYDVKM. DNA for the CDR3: TGTGCCAGCAACAGGCTCCCTAATGAAAAACTGTTTTTT. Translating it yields CASNRLPNEKLFF.

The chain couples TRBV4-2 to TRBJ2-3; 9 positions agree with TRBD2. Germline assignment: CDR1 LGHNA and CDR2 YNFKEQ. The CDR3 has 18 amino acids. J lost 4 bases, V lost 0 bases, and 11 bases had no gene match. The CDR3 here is CASSQEGGRAGLADTQYF. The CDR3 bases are TGTGCCAGCAGCCAAGAAGGCGGGAGGGCCGGGCTGGCAGATACGCAGTATTTT.

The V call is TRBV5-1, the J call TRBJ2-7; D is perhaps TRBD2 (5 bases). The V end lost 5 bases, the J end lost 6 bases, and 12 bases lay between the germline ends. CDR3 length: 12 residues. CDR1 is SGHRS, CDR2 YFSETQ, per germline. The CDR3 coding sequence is TGCGCCAGCAGAAAGGACTCCCCCGAGCAGTACTTC. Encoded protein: CASRKDSPEQYF.

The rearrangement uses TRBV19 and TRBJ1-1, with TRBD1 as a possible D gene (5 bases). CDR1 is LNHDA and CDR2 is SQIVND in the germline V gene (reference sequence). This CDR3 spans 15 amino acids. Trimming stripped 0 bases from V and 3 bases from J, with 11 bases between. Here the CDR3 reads CASSIESKGDTEAFF. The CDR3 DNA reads TGTGCCAGTAGTATAGAGTCAAAAGGGGACACTGAAGCTTTCTTT.

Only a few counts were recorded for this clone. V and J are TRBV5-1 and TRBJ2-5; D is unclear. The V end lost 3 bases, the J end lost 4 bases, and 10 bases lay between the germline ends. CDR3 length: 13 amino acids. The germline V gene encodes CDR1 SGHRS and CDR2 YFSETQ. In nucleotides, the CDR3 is TGCGCCAGCAGCTCGACACCCACAGAGACCCAGTACTTC. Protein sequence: CASSSTPTETQYF.